The 29 T cell receptor beta chains listed next were all sequenced from one sample in a study of blood T cell repertoires in COVID-19. Repertoires were generated with immunoSEQ multiplex PCR, while TCRdb's copy carries only in-frame clones and drops some. Of tens of thousands of clones listed, 81% are singletons. The material sequenced was peripheral blood. The receptors originated from an older man with acute or convalescent COVID-19.

This clone is termed medium-sized. This chain connects TRBV5-1 to TRBJ2-3; no reliable D call. Trimming took off 0 bases at V and 4 bases at J, with 12 bases between the two ends. Germline CDR1 and CDR2: SGHRS and YFSETQ. CDR3 length equals 15 residues. CDR3 protein: CASSLGTVPADTQYF. The CDR3, as DNA: TGCGCCAGCAGCTTGGGAACAGTACCTGCAGATACGCAGTATTTT.

The J gene is TRBJ1-5, the V gene TRBV6-5; 9 nucleotides align to TRBD1. V lost 4 bases to trimming and J lost 3 bases; unmatched junction nucleotides: 4. This CDR3 contains 15 residues. The germline CDR1 and CDR2 sequences are MNHEY and SVGAGI. The DNA of the CDR3 is TGTGCCAGCAGTTTAGACAGGGGGTACAATCAGCCCCAGCATTTT. Protein sequence: CASSLDRGYNQPQHF.

The rearrangement joins TRBV20-1 to TRBJ2-7, with TRBD1 matching over 10 bases. Germline CDR1 is DFQATT and CDR2 is SNEGSKA (reference sequence). The CDR3 spans 14 residues. V dropped 3 bases and J dropped 5; count of bases not matched to a gene: 7. CDR3 amino acids: CSASKGQGLDEQYF. Written as DNA, the CDR3 is TGCAGTGCTAGTAAGGGACAGGGGTTGGACGAGCAGTACTTC.

This clone came up many times. V gene TRBV7-3 combines with J gene TRBJ2-7; TRBD2 matches 14 bases. CDR3 length: 14 residues. Germline V gene lookup returns CDR1 SGHTA and CDR2 FQGTGA. After removal of 4 bases from V and 6 bases from J, the junction contained 2 bases not matched to a gene. This chain's CDR3 is CASSSGLAGGEQYF. The CDR3 nucleotides are TGTGCCAGCAGCTCCGGACTAGCGGGAGGCGAGCAGTACTTC.

This clone was observed a handful of times. The gene calls are TRBV10-3 and TRBJ1-1; D remains unclear. This CDR3 is built from 14 residues. Deletions cut 6 bases from V and 0 bases from J, with 11 bases between. Germline CDR1 ENHRY, CDR2 SYGVKD. The CDR3 nucleotides read TGTGCCATCAGCCCCCAGTTAATGAACACTGAAGCTTTCTTT. Its translation is CAISPQLMNTEAFF.

This clone was picked up one time. The chain recombines TRBV5-1 with TRBJ2-7, with no clear D. This CDR3 has 15 residues. The V end lost 1 base, the J end lost 0 bases, and 11 bases lay between the germline ends. Germline loops: CDR1 SGHRS, CDR2 YFSETQ. The DNA for the CDR3 is TGCGCCAGCAGCTTGACCTTACAGTCCTCCTACGAGCAGTACTTC. Translating gives CASSLTLQSSYEQYF.

This chain's CDR3 is CASSHIPGQLEAFF. CDR3 nucleotide sequence: TGTGCCAGCAGCCATATCCCAGGACAGCTTGAAGCTTTCTTT. This chain connects TRBV3-1 (or the pseudogene TRBV3-2) to TRBJ1-1; perhaps TRBD1 as D (6 bases). CDR1 is LGHDT and CDR2 is YNNKEL in the germline V gene (reference sequence). The CDR3 has 14 residues. Between the trimmed V and J ends, which lost 3 bases and 7 bases, there was a span of 15 bases.

J is TRBJ2-7 and V is TRBV19, with 9 bases aligning to TRBD2. Germline V lookup: CDR1 LNHDA, CDR2 SQIVND (reference sequence). This CDR3 has 13 amino acids. V lost 8 bases and J lost 5; bases outside the gene matches: 7. For the CDR3, the DNA is TGTGCCAGTCATGCGGGAGGGCCAAACGAGCAGTACTTC. Translated, it gives CASHAGGPNEQYF. The full variable domain, completed using reference TRBV19 and TRBJ2-7, is DGGITQSPKYLFRKEGQNVTLSCEQNLNHDAMYWYRQDPGQGLRLIYYSQIVNDFQKGDIAEGYSVSREKKESFPLTVTSAQKNPTAFYLCASHAGGPNEQYFGPGTRLTVT.

V usage is TRBV30 and J usage is TRBJ1-2; no definite D call. Trimming cost V 0 bases and J 0 bases, with 11 bases left between them. CDR3 size: 15 residues. From germline, CDR1 is GTSNPN and CDR2 SVGIG (reference sequence). The CDR3 nucleotides read TGTGCCTGGAGTGTACCCCGCCTAGCTAACTATGGCTACACCTTC. It codes for CAWSVPRLANYGYTF.

The rearrangement joins TRBV3-1 (or the pseudogene TRBV3-2) to TRBJ2-3, with 8 bases fitting TRBD2. With 4 bases clipped from V and 1 base from J, the junction kept 7 bases outside the gene matches. Per the germline V gene, CDR1 is LGHDT and CDR2 is YNNKEL (reference sequence). This CDR3 spans 16 amino acids. CDR3 residues: CASSRFSGTGTDTQYF. CDR3 in DNA: TGTGCCAGCAGCCGATTTAGCGGGACGGGCACAGATACGCAGTATTTT.

This clone has just one count. This chain connects TRBV5-1 to TRBJ1-1; D perhaps matches TRBD1 (5 bases). The germline CDR1 and CDR2 sequences are SGHRS and YFSETQ. The CDR3 length is 14 residues. The ends were cut back, 1 base at V and 4 bases at J, with 11 bases in the middle. The CDR3 reads CASSLQGGSTEAFF. The CDR3 nucleotides read TGCGCCAGCAGCTTGCAGGGAGGGAGCACTGAAGCTTTCTTT.

This chain connects TRBV9 to TRBJ1-5; 11 nucleotides line up with TRBD1. Germline V CDR1 and CDR2: SGDLS, YYNGEE. The CDR3 consists of 15 residues. V dropped 4 bases and J dropped 2; count of bases not matched to a gene: 2. As DNA, the CDR3 is TGTGCCAGCAGCCGGACAGGGGGCGGCAATCAGCCCCAGCATTTT. This codes for CASSRTGGGNQPQHF.

This sequence joins TRBV2 and TRBJ2-1, with 12 bases identical to TRBD2. V lost 6 bases to trimming and J lost 8 bases; unmatched junction nucleotides: 8. The germline V gene encodes CDR1 SNHLY and CDR2 FYNNEI. The CDR3 has 15 residues. This chain's CDR3 is CASRRGLAGSDEQFF. CDR3 sequence (DNA): TGTGCCAGCAGACGAGGACTAGCGGGATCTGATGAGCAGTTCTTC.

The rearrangement links TRBV5-8 to TRBJ1-5, with TRBD1 matching over 7 bases. Losses at the gene ends were 2 bases for V and 3 bases for J; bases not matched to a gene: 5. In germline, CDR1 is SGHTS, CDR2 YDEGEE. The CDR3 is 15 residues long. The CDR3 region has the DNA TGTGCCAGCAGCTTACAGGGGCTAAACAATCAGCCCCAGCATTTT. Protein sequence: CASSLQGLNNQPQHF.

This chain connects TRBV19 to TRBJ2-1; 11 positions match TRBD2. Germline V CDR1 and CDR2: LNHDA, SQIVND (reference sequence). V lost 4 bases to trimming and J lost 9 bases; unmatched junction nucleotides: 8. The CDR3 has 15 amino acids. CDR3 DNA sequence: TGTGCCAGTAGTAGGATTGAGACTAGCGGGATTGAGCAGTTCTTC. It specifies CASSRIETSGIEQFF.

CDR3 loop: CASGGRLGEQFF. For the CDR3, the DNA is TGTGCCAGCGGCGGGAGGCTTGGCGAGCAGTTCTTC. The chain couples TRBV28 to TRBJ2-1, with 8 bases that match TRBD2. With V trimmed by 8 bases and J by 10 bases, 7 bases remained unmatched. CDR1 and CDR2 (germline): MDHEN, SYDVKM. This CDR3 region has 12 residues.

Worth noting for this clone: Other nucleotide sequences from this sample produce the same CDR3. This rearrangement joins TRBV7-2 to TRBJ2-1; D not certain. V lost 5 bases and J 0 bases, leaving 5 bases between the germline ends. CDR1 and CDR2 from the germline V gene are SGHTA and FQGNSA. The CDR3 contains 13 residues. CDR3 nucleotides: TGTGCCAGCAGCCCCAGCTCCTACAATGAGCAGTTCTTC. Translated: CASSPSSYNEQFF.

This clone showed up just once. The CDR3 here is CASSPRTGFIQYF. CDR3 coding DNA: TGTGCCAGCAGCCCGCGGACAGGGTTCATTCAGTACTTC. The rearrangement uses TRBV7-6 and TRBJ2-4; 8 bases align to TRBD1. V shed 5 bases, J shed 9 bases, and the junction held 6 bases outside the gene matches. This CDR3 comprises 13 residues. CDR1 SGHVS and CDR2 FNYEAQ come from the germline V gene. Full variable domain (rest looked up from reference TRBV7-6 and TRBJ2-4): GAGVSQSPRYKVTKRGQDVALRCDPISGHVSLYWYRQALGQGPEFLTYFNYEAQQDKSGLPNDRFSAERPEGSISTLTIQRTEQRDSAMYRCASSPRTGFIQYFGAGTRLSVL.

The J gene is TRBJ1-1, the V gene TRBV19, with D possibly being TRBD1 (5 bases). The CDR3 has 13 amino acids. V dropped 4 bases and J dropped 11 bases, with 17 bases sitting between them. Germline values: CDR1 LNHDA, CDR2 SQIVND (reference sequence). CDR3 in DNA: TGTGCCAGTAGTAATGGGGCAGGTCGGCCGGCTTTCTTT. Residues: CASSNGAGRPAFF.

The V gene is TRBV12-3 or TRBV12-4, the J gene TRBJ1-1, with 9 positions matching TRBD1. The J segment lost 11 bases and the V segment lost 4 bases, leaving 8 bases of the junction unmatched. CDR3 length: 13 amino acids. CDR3 region: CASSSTGGSGAFF. CDR3 sequence (DNA): TGTGCCAGCAGTTCAACAGGGGGCAGTGGGGCTTTCTTT.

The V call is TRBV18, the J call TRBJ2-2; D gene unclear. Germline assignment: CDR1 KGHSH and CDR2 LQKENI. The ends were cut back, 3 bases at V and 0 bases at J, with 8 bases in the middle. The CDR3 extends over 15 amino acids. Written as DNA, the CDR3 is TGTGCCAGCTCACCCCCTAAATCGAACACCGGGGAGCTGTTTTTT. It yields the protein CASSPPKSNTGELFF.

The chain uses TRBV15 and TRBJ2-3; 12 bases are a match to TRBD2. This CDR3 contains 16 residues. V lost 1 base to trimming and J lost 3 bases; unmatched junction nucleotides: 2. CDR1 and CDR2 from the germline V gene are LNHNV and YYDKDF (reference sequence). The CDR3 DNA is TGTGCCACCAGCAGAGGACTAGCGGGAGTTACAGATACGCAGTATTTT. It encodes CATSRGLAGVTDTQYF.

Notes on this clone: This specimen includes other DNA sequences encoding the same CDR3. The J gene is TRBJ2-2, the V gene TRBV28; the D gene is possibly TRBD1 (5 bases). The CDR3 covers 15 residues. Germline V lookup: CDR1 MDHEN, CDR2 SYDVKM. V was trimmed by 3 bases and J by 1 base, leaving 9 bases between them. In DNA, the CDR3 is TGTGCCAGCAGTTTTTCCAGGGTGAACACCGGGGAGCTGTTTTTT. Protein product: CASSFSRVNTGELFF.

CDR3 nucleotides: TGTGCCAGCAGGCGGACTAGCGGGGGGCCTAGTGGAGAGCAGTTCTTC. It yields the protein CASRRTSGGPSGEQFF. The gene calls are TRBV11-2 and TRBJ2-1; 14 nucleotides align to TRBD2. Losses at the gene ends were 6 bases for V and 10 bases for J; bases not matched to a gene: 11. Germline V gene lookup returns CDR1 SGHAT and CDR2 FQNNGV. The CDR3 totals 16 residues.

J is TRBJ1-3 and V is TRBV6-5; D possibly corresponds to TRBD1 (5 bases). CDR1 is MNHEY and CDR2 is SVGAGI in the germline V gene. Trimming shortened V by 2 bases and J by 2 bases, and 7 bases separated the two germline ends. The CDR3 contains 14 residues. CDR3 DNA sequence: TGTGCCAGCAGTTACGGCAGGGCTGGAAACACCATATATTTT. Its protein is CASSYGRAGNTIYF.

V usage is TRBV18 and J usage is TRBJ2-3; 10 bases agree with TRBD2. This CDR3 contains 16 residues. Trimming cost V 1 base and J 6 bases; bases outside gene matches: 7. The germline V gene has CDR1 KGHSH and CDR2 LQKENI. In DNA, the CDR3 is TGTGCCAGCTCACCACTTCCTAGCGGGGGCGAGGATACGCAGTATTTT. It encodes CASSPLPSGGEDTQYF.

The genes are TRBV7-8 and TRBJ1-5, with D possibly being TRBD1 (6 bases). Germline assignment: CDR1 SGHVS and CDR2 FQNEAQ. This CDR3 region has 14 residues. V dropped 5 bases and J dropped 4 bases, with 12 bases sitting between them. CDR3 in amino acids: CASSGWGRNQPQHF. Here the CDR3 DNA reads TGTGCCAGCAGCGGTTGGGGGCGAAATCAGCCCCAGCATTTT.

The V call is TRBV6-5, the J call TRBJ1-1, with D possibly matching TRBD1 (5 bases). The V gene lost 0 bases and the J gene lost 5 bases, with 13 bases spanning the gap. The CDR3 is 15 amino acids. Germline V CDR1 and CDR2: MNHEY, SVGAGI. CDR3 bases: TGTGCCAGCAGTTACTCGTACATAAAGGGGACTGAAGCTTTCTTT. This sequence encodes CASSYSYIKGTEAFF.

The chain is built from TRBV19 and TRBJ1-2; 8 bases are shared with TRBD1. Trimming took 9 bases from V and 5 from J; bases not matched to a gene: 8. This CDR3 comprises 13 residues. Germline V lookup: CDR1 LNHDA, CDR2 SQIVND (reference sequence). DNA of the CDR3: TGTGCCAGCGAACAGGGGGGTTATTATGGCTACACCTTC. It encodes CASEQGGYYGYTF. Full variable domain (rest looked up from reference TRBV19 and TRBJ1-2): DGGITQSPKYLFRKEGQNVTLSCEQNLNHDAMYWYRQDPGQGLRLIYYSQIVNDFQKGDIAEGYSVSREKKESFPLTVTSAQKNPTAFYLCASEQGGYYGYTFGSGTRLTVV.